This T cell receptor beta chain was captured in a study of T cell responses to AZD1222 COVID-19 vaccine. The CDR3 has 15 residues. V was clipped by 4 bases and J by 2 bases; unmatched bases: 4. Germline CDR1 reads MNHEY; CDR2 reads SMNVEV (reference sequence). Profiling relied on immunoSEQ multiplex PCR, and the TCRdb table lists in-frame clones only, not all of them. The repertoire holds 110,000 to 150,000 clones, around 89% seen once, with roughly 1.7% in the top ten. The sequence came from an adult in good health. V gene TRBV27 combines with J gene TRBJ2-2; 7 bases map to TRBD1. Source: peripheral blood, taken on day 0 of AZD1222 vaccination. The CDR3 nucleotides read TGTGCCAGCAGTTGGGGACAGCAAAACACCGGGGAGCTGTTTTTT. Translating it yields CASSWGQQNTGELFF.